Sequencing of this T cell receptor beta chain was carried out in a study of blood T cell repertoires in COVID-19 (dated by TCRdb to 2019 to 2021). Background on the whole study: Collaborator samples came from the United States, Italy and Spain and covered acute and convalescent phases of COVID-19. A freely available public database, intended as a resource for researchers studying the immune response to SARS-CoV-2, is where the repertoires were released. The dataset comprised deeply sampled blood TCRbeta repertoires from subjects exposed to, actively infected with, or recovered from COVID-19. Where available, HLA class I and class II types were obtained from metadata supplied by the sample provider rather than from assay-based typing. Samples were obtained from the ongoing ImmuneRACE study (first 160 participants) and from 1,000 to 1,500 subjects provided by 6 global collaborators. Nearly every sample came with metadata listing a de-identified subject ID, COVID-19 status, age in years and sex. The material from the prospective study consisted of cDNA or gDNA derived from T cells, B-cell-depleted T cells, or PBMCs.

Points the paper makes about the study in general: How much clinical and demographic metadata was included differed by source and by participant, and the metadata was provided uncurated.

The germline V gene (reference sequence) specifies SEHNR as CDR1 and FQNEAQ as CDR2. Here V drops 3 bases and J drops 2 bases, and the junction holds 6 bases not matched to any gene. Counted from cysteine to phenylalanine, this CDR3 has 15 amino acids. The retained sequence is limited to the CDR3, 45 bases, with the frame set at the first base. TCRbeta CDR3 regions were amplified from genomic DNA by means of the immunoSEQ Assay, a bias-controlled multiplex PCR. The authors' pipeline ran thus. Nucleated cell counts per sample were estimated from amplification of reference gene primers within the assay. Sequence reads were collapsed and filtered to measure the absolute abundance of every unique TCRbeta CDR3 rearrangement. For each sample, productive Simpson clonality was calculated as the square root of Simpson's diversity index over productive rearrangements. The table comes from immuneACCESS by way of TCRdb, which keeps in-frame sequences with V and J called. Part of the clones is missing from these tables; in studies checked, under half for an unresolved V gene and the rest for unknown reasons. D and trimming were read from the DNA, whereas the V and J calls and clone size are those reported in that table. The sample includes about 250,000 clones, with about 85% observed a single time. Together, the top ten hold roughly 3.1% of the sample.

The collaborating institutions used their own protocols to collect whole blood in K2EDTA tubes. For TCRbeta analysis, collaborator samples were shipped as frozen whole blood, as isolated PBMCs, or as DNA extracted from either sample type. This clone was observed a single time. Its antigen is unknown. No per-base quality is available; no much larger clone lies one base away. The sample comprised peripheral blood. This chain is built from TRBV7-9 and TRBJ2-5; the junction holds 7 bases that match TRBD1. The source is a man between 18 and 35 years old with active or convalescent COVID-19. The CDR3 here reads CASSFMGQPQETQYF. The nucleotide sequence is TGTGCCAGCAGCTTCATGGGACAGCCACAAGAGACCCAGTACTTC.